This TCR beta chain emerged from a study of T cell responses to AZD1222 COVID-19 vaccine. Data came from immunoSEQ multiplex PCR; TCRdb stores just in-frame clones and leaves some out. The table shows 150,000 to 200,000 clones, with roughly nine tenths occurring only once. Germline lookup yields CDR1 PRHDT and CDR2 FYEKMQ (reference sequence). V gave up 0 bases and J gave up 7 bases, with 18 bases separating them. The CDR3 runs to 16 residues. Regarding the study as a whole: Without day 14 samples, only post-peak T cell repertoires were studied. Spike-specific TCRs gained breadth and depth after people received two AZD1222 doses. The donor cohort was predominantly white British with a female majority, and clonal diversity may have been underestimated. The span of vaccine-associated CD4 TCRs extended across spike, with dominance at 160-218 and 743-854.

Comments on this clone: Its antigen is undetermined.

The gene calls are TRBV13 and TRBJ1-2, with D unclear. Sample: peripheral blood, taken 28 days after the second dose of the MenACWY control vaccine. This clonotype was sampled from an adult who received the MenACWY meningococcal vaccine as a control. CDR3: CASSLGAPSGVVGYTF. DNA for the CDR3: TGTGCCAGCAGCTTAGGTGCGCCTTCGGGAGTCGTTGGCTACACCTTC.